This T cell receptor beta chain was observed in a study of sequential checkpoint blockade in melanoma. Study-wide background: Arm A got nivolumab then ipilimumab; arm B the reverse, 1:1.

Stated treatment: randomized to nivolumab then ipilimumab (arm A) or the reverse (arm B). DNA-damaging chemotherapy had not been given to any patient beforehand. From thawed PBMCs, live CD3+CD8+ cells negative for CD19 and CD56 were sorted. Profiling relied on immunoSEQ multiplex PCR, and the TCRdb table lists in-frame clones only, not all of them. The sample records about 12,000 clones, 70% to 80% being singletons. This TCR was sampled from a human donor with melanoma. The material sequenced was CD8+ T cells sorted from blood (inferred from file names), taken from a patient given nivolumab and ipilimumab in sequence.

The CDR3 DNA sequence: TGTGCCAGCAGTCCCCCTAGCGGGAGGGCGGTAGATACGCAGTATTTT. Protein product: CASSPPSGRAVDTQYF. The chain couples TRBV7-9 to TRBJ2-3; 12 nucleotides agree with TRBD2. J was trimmed by 5 bases and V by 6 bases; bases with no gene match: 9. Germline CDR1 reads SEHNR; CDR2 reads FQNEAQ (reference sequence). This CDR3 contains 16 residues.